Listed here are 25 T cell receptor beta chains from one sample, sequenced in a study of cytomegalovirus exposure and HLA in healthy donors. The primer mix had 60 Vbeta and 13 Jbeta primers. The protocol was immunoSEQ multiplex PCR, while the TCRdb copy is restricted to in-frame clones and leaves out a portion. The sample data list approximately 150,000 clones. Sequenced: PBMCs. All receptors come from a woman between 40 and 55 years old in good health and CMV-seronegative.

This chain connects TRBV6-4 to TRBJ1-2, with a weak D call TRBD1 (6 bases). Trimming pared 4 bases from V and 4 bases from J, leaving 13 bases between. The length of the CDR3 is 14 residues. Per the germline V gene, CDR1 is MRHNA and CDR2 is SNTAGT. This CDR3 reads CASSAGHSGYGYTF. For the CDR3, the DNA is TGTGCCAGCAGTGCGGGACATTCGGGCTATGGCTACACCTTC.

The chain joins TRBV5-1 to TRBJ1-4; 10 bases line up with TRBD1. The CDR3 loop spans 17 amino acids. The germline V gene has CDR1 SGHRS and CDR2 YFSETQ. With V trimmed by 1 base and J by 8 bases, 11 bases remained unmatched. As DNA, the CDR3 is TGCGCCAGCAGCTTGCAGATTCGGGGACAGGGGAGAGAAAAACTGTTTTTT. Translated, it gives CASSLQIRGQGREKLFF. The full variable domain, in which reference TRBV5-1 and TRBJ1-4 provide the parts outside the CDR3, is KAGVTQTPRYLIKTRGQQVTLSCSPISGHRSVSWYQQTPGQGLQFLFEYFSETQRNKGNFPGRFSGRQFSNSRSEMNVSTLELGDSALYLCASSLQIRGQGREKLFFGSGTQLSVL.

This chain connects TRBV29-1 to TRBJ2-3; D might be TRBD1 (6 bases). V was pared by 7 bases and J by 7 bases, with 18 bases between. CDR3 length equals 13 residues. CDR1 SQVTM and CDR2 ANQGSEA come from the germline V gene. CDR3 sequence: CSAPDSSRYTQYF. The CDR3 coding sequence is TGCAGCGCCCCGGACAGCAGCCGATATACGCAGTATTTT.

V usage is TRBV19 and J usage is TRBJ1-5, with D maybe TRBD1 (6 bases). Trimming removed 1 base from V and 1 base from J, with 14 bases in between. This CDR3 region has 17 residues. Per the germline V gene, CDR1 is LNHDA and CDR2 is SQIVND (reference sequence). The CDR3 here is CASSIGGGGASNQPQHF. The CDR3 region has the DNA TGTGCCAGTAGTATAGGAGGGGGGGGCGCGAGCAATCAGCCCCAGCATTTT. Using reference TRBV19 and TRBJ1-5 for the parts outside the CDR3, the full variable domain is DGGITQSPKYLFRKEGQNVTLSCEQNLNHDAMYWYRQDPGQGLRLIYYSQIVNDFQKGDIAEGYSVSREKKESFPLTVTSAQKNPTAFYLCASSIGGGGASNQPQHFGDGTRLSIL.

The chain is built from TRBV11-2 and TRBJ1-1; no firm D call. Germline V CDR1 and CDR2: SGHAT, FQNNGV. With 0 bases removed from V and 1 base from J, the gap between germline ends came to 6 bases. CDR3 length: 14 residues. The chain's CDR3 is CASSLDRQNTEAFF. CDR3 DNA sequence: TGTGCCAGCAGCTTAGACCGACAGAACACTGAAGCTTTCTTT.

The DNA for the CDR3 is TGTGCCAGCAGTTTGTACCGGGACAAAAGGGAGCTGTTTTTT. Translation: CASSLYRDKRELFF. The V gene is TRBV7-3, the J gene TRBJ2-2, with a tentative D call TRBD1 (6 bases). Germline V lookup: CDR1 SGHTA, CDR2 FQGTGA. The CDR3 has 14 amino acids. V lost 6 bases to trimming and J lost 9 bases, with 17 bases between them.

The chain uses TRBV6-1 and TRBJ1-3, with a weak D call TRBD1 (6 bases). The germline V gene has CDR1 MNHNS and CDR2 SASEGT. This CDR3 comprises 13 residues. V was shortened by 6 bases and J by 2 bases, with 8 bases between the two germline ends. The CDR3 region is CASRGGAGNTIYF. In nucleotides, the CDR3 is TGTGCCAGCAGAGGGGGGGCTGGAAACACCATATATTTT.

CDR3 region: CASSTANTGELFF. The CDR3 nucleotides are TGTGCCAGCAGTACAGCGAACACCGGGGAGCTGTTTTTT. The chain combines TRBV2 with TRBJ2-2; D remains unclear. The CDR3 length is 13 residues. Between the trimmed V and J ends, which lost 5 bases and 0 bases, there was a span of 4 bases. Germline CDR1 and CDR2: SNHLY and FYNNEI.

The gene calls are TRBV4-1 and TRBJ1-3; weak D call: TRBD1 (6 bases). V was clipped by 0 bases and J by 5 bases, with 20 bases between them. The germline CDR1 and CDR2 sequences are MGHRA and YSYEKL. The CDR3 has 18 residues. CDR3 residues: CASSQDGAGAGVRNTIYF. The CDR3 nucleotides are TGCGCCAGCAGCCAAGACGGGGCGGGGGCAGGGGTTAGAAACACCATATATTTT.

This rearrangement joins TRBV27 to TRBJ1-5; D remains ambiguous. The CDR3 runs to 14 residues. Trimming removed 1 base from V and 0 bases from J, with 4 bases in between. Per the germline V gene, CDR1 is MNHEY and CDR2 is SMNVEV (reference sequence). In DNA form, the CDR3 reads TGTGCCAGCAGTTTATTTCATAGCAATCAGCCCCAGCATTTT. This translates into CASSLFHSNQPQHF.

This chain connects TRBV28 to TRBJ2-2; D may be TRBD1 (6 bases). Trimming pared 5 bases from V and 6 bases from J, leaving 16 bases between. The CDR3 has 15 residues. Germline values: CDR1 MDHEN, CDR2 SYDVKM. CDR3 loop: CASSPQGRGSGELFF. CDR3 DNA: TGTGCCAGCAGTCCCCAGGGGCGCGGGTCCGGGGAGCTGTTTTTT.

The genes are TRBV5-1 and TRBJ1-5, with D uncertain. This CDR3 is built from 14 residues. From germline, CDR1 is SGHRS and CDR2 YFSETQ. Trimming left V 4 bases short and J 9 bases short, with 17 bases between. The CDR3 DNA reads TGCGCCAGCAGCCGCGAAACTGGGTCTAGGCCCCAGCATTTT. Translating gives CASSRETGSRPQHF.

The V and J genes are TRBV9 and TRBJ2-7; TRBD2 matches 10 bases. Germline V gene data show CDR1 as SGDLS and CDR2 as YYNGEE. With V trimmed by 0 bases and J by 3 bases, 6 bases remained unmatched. CDR3 size: 16 residues. As DNA, the CDR3 is TGTGCCAGCAGCGTAGGATTGGCTAGCGGGGGCTACGAGCAGTACTTC. This sequence encodes CASSVGLASGGYEQYF.

The rearrangement uses TRBV27 and TRBJ2-6; D perhaps matches TRBD1 (5 bases). Trimming took off 5 bases at V and 5 bases at J, with 19 bases between the two ends. The CDR3 runs 17 residues. Germline V gene lookup returns CDR1 MNHEY and CDR2 SMNVEV (reference sequence). CDR3 residues: CASSIDFRGNWANVLTF. In DNA, the CDR3 is TGTGCCAGCAGTATCGACTTTAGGGGTAACTGGGCCAACGTCCTGACTTTC.

A remark on this clone: Other DNA sequences in this sample translate to the same CDR3. V and J are TRBV7-2 and TRBJ1-1; possibly TRBD1 for D (5 bases). CDR1 and CDR2 (germline): SGHTA, FQGNSA. Trimming stripped 3 bases from V and 1 base from J, with 9 bases between. This CDR3 has 14 amino acids. For the CDR3, the DNA is TGTGCCAGCAGCTTCGGGGGGACGAACACTGAAGCTTTCTTT. Protein sequence: CASSFGGTNTEAFF.

The gene calls are TRBV4-2 and TRBJ2-3, with 14 bases fitting TRBD2. CDR1 LGHNA and CDR2 YNFKEQ come from the germline V gene. Germline trimming cut 4 bases from V and 0 bases from J; bases unmatched to any gene: 6. The CDR3 length is 18 residues. The CDR3 loop is CASSPRLAGGLSTDTQYF. The CDR3 coding sequence is TGTGCCAGCAGCCCAAGACTAGCGGGGGGGCTAAGCACAGATACGCAGTATTTT.

The V gene is TRBV29-1, the J gene TRBJ1-3; D ambiguous. The V end lost 1 base, the J end lost 0 bases, and 10 bases lay between the germline ends. The CDR3 is 15 residues long. The germline V gene has CDR1 SQVTM and CDR2 ANQGSEA. CDR3 loop: CSVEVYEDSGNTIYF. CDR3 sequence (DNA): TGCAGCGTTGAAGTCTATGAGGACTCTGGAAACACCATATATTTT.

The chain joins TRBV5-1 to TRBJ2-7, with D possibly being TRBD2 (5 bases). V gave up 4 bases and J gave up 0 bases, with 5 bases separating them. The CDR3 loop spans 12 amino acids. Germline values: CDR1 SGHRS, CDR2 YFSETQ. CDR3 DNA: TGCGCCAGCAGCGAGGGCTCCTACGAGCAGTACTTC. It is translated as CASSEGSYEQYF.

In DNA, the CDR3 is TGCGCAGTACAGGGTTACAACTATGGCTACACCTTC. Protein product: CAVQGYNYGYTF. The chain couples TRBV10-2 to TRBJ1-2, with a possible D match to TRBD1 (6 bases). Germline V lookup: CDR1 WSHSY, CDR2 SAAADI. This CDR3 region has 12 residues.

The chain joins TRBV7-2 to TRBJ1-2; D remains unclear. The CDR3 sequence is 13 residues long. CDR1 is SGHTA, CDR2 FQGNSA, per germline. With 3 bases removed from V and 4 bases from J, the gap between germline ends came to 9 bases. The CDR3 sequence is CASSFPYSYGYTF. Here the CDR3 DNA reads TGTGCCAGCAGCTTCCCGTACAGCTATGGCTACACCTTC.

The chain employs TRBV6-5 and TRBJ1-1, with 8 bases aligning to TRBD1. The trim removed 4 bases at V and 12 bases at J, leaving 10 bases unmatched. This CDR3 region has 13 residues. Germline CDR1 and CDR2: MNHEY and SVGAGI. CDR3 DNA sequence: TGTGCCAGCAGTTCCCCTAACAGGGGGGAGACTTTCTTT. Its protein is CASSSPNRGETFF.

J is TRBJ2-3 and V is TRBV15; TRBD1 matches at 8 bases. Germline CDR1 reads LNHNV; CDR2 reads YYDKDF (reference sequence). The CDR3 totals 17 residues. Trimming removed 4 bases from V and 5 bases from J; junction bases left unmatched: 14. The CDR3, as DNA: TGTGCCACCAGCATATGGGGGACGGCAGGGACAGGAGATACGCAGTATTTT. Translated, it gives CATSIWGTAGTGDTQYF.

The chain joins TRBV5-5 to TRBJ2-5; D ambiguous. Germline CDR1 and CDR2: SGHKS and YYEKEE (reference sequence). The CDR3 is made up of 16 amino acids. V was clipped by 3 bases and J by 1 base, with 16 bases between them. The CDR3 region is CASSYISNSFQETQYF. The CDR3 DNA reads as TGTGCCAGCAGCTACATTTCGAACAGCTTCCAAGAGACCCAGTACTTC.

This chain uses TRBV6-6 with TRBJ2-7; TRBD1 is a possible D gene (6 bases). Per the germline V gene, CDR1 is MNHNY and CDR2 is SVGAGI (reference sequence). Trimming took off 6 bases at V and 6 bases at J, with 15 bases between the two ends. The CDR3 runs 13 residues. CDR3 bases: TGTGCCAGCAGCTATAAAGAGGGGGTCGAGCAGTACGTC. Encoded protein: CASSYKEGVEQYV.

The genes are TRBV5-1 and TRBJ2-2; unclear D gene. V dropped 0 bases and J dropped 0 bases, with 6 bases sitting between them. Germline loops: CDR1 SGHRS, CDR2 YFSETQ. There are 15 residues in the CDR3. The CDR3 nucleotides read TGCGCCAGCAGCTTGGAGCGTTCGAACACCGGGGAGCTGTTTTTT. Protein sequence: CASSLERSNTGELFF.